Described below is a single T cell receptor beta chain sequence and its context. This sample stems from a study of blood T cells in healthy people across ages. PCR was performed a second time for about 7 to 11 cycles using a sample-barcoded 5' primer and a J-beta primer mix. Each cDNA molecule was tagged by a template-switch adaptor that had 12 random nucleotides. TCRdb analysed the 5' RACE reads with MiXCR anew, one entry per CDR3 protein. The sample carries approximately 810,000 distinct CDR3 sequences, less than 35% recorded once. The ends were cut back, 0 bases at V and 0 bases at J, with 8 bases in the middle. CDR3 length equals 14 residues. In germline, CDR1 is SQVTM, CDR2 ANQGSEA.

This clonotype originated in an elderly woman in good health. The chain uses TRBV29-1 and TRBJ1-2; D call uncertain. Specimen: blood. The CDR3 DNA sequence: TGCAGCGTTGAAGATGGAGGGTCTAACTATGGCTACACCTTC. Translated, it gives CSVEDGGSNYGYTF.